One and the same sample provided the 16 T cell receptor beta chains below, sequenced in a study of post-analysis software for immune sequencing data (dated by TCRdb to 2015 to 2017). For these receptors, no antigen is known. Results and caveats for the whole study, not just this receptor: Significantly higher frequencies in patients than in controls were found for roughly 5 TRBV segments, including TRBV5-6, TRBV5-1 and TRBV20-1.

Library prep was done by PCR. Sequenced using an Illumina HiSeq 2500. Unique molecular identifiers were incorporated into TCR beta cDNA libraries to reduce PCR and sequencing biases. TCRdb trimmed the raw reads at Q25, called clones with MiXCR and kept productive beta chains. Each CDR3 protein appears once, grouped with its most common genes and DNA. This sample lists roughly 800,000 distinct CDR3 sequences; approximately 44% were detected once. The top ten constitute roughly 5.2% of the sample. The sequenced sample consisted of blood. Every receptor here comes from a girl aged 5 to 17 with multiple sclerosis.

The chain couples TRBV15 to TRBJ1-5, with D possibly matching TRBD1 (6 bases). This CDR3 has 14 residues. Germline loops: CDR1 LNHNV, CDR2 YYDKDF (reference sequence). Trimming stripped 3 bases from V and 6 bases from J, with 12 bases between. In nucleotides, the CDR3 is TGTGCCACCAGCAGGGGACACCCTGGTCAGCCCCAGCATTTT. Its protein product is CATSRGHPGQPQHF.

The rearrangement links TRBV6-1 to TRBJ2-3; maybe TRBD2 (6 bases). The CDR3 is made up of 18 amino acids. V was shortened by 9 bases and J by 4 bases, with 29 bases between the two germline ends. CDR1 MNHNS and CDR2 SASEGT come from the germline V gene. In nucleotides, the CDR3 is TGTGCCAGTATGGTCGGGAGCGCTACGAGAAGGTGGGCAGATACGCAGTATTTT. Protein: CASMVGSATRRWADTQYF.

This clonotype was picked up a small number of times. The V call is TRBV4-1, the J call TRBJ1-4; unclear D gene. CDR1 is MGHRA and CDR2 is YSYEKL in the germline V gene. CDR3 length: 16 amino acids. Trimming left V 0 bases short and J 0 bases short, with 8 bases between. CDR3 sequence reads: CASSQDSGATNEKLFF. The CDR3 region has the DNA TGCGCCAGCAGCCAAGATAGCGGTGCAACTAATGAAAAACTGTTTTTT.

The table lists this clonotype with a few counts. The chain links TRBV20-1 to TRBJ1-2; D may be TRBD1 (5 bases). Looked up from germline, CDR1 is DFQATT and CDR2 is SNEGSKA (reference sequence). The CDR3 totals 13 residues. DNA for the CDR3: TGCACTCCCTTTCTGAGGGGTGACTATGGCTACACCTTC. It encodes CTPFLRGDYGYTF.

V is TRBV20-1 and J is TRBJ2-3; TRBD2 might be the D (5 bases). The V gene lost 7 bases and the J gene lost 2 bases, with 7 bases spanning the gap. This CDR3 spans 11 amino acids. CDR1 DFQATT and CDR2 SNEGSKA come from the germline V gene (reference sequence). The CDR3 is CSGGNTDTQYF. DNA for the CDR3: TGCAGTGGAGGGAACACAGATACGCAGTATTTT.

In its sample, this clonotype was seen many times. The V and J genes are TRBV29-1 and TRBJ2-5, with a weak D call TRBD2 (5 bases). The CDR3 length is 11 residues. Germline values: CDR1 SQVTM, CDR2 ANQGSEA. Between the trimmed V and J ends, which lost 6 bases and 3 bases, there was a span of 8 bases. CDR3 protein: CSVGVKETQYF. DNA for the CDR3: TGCAGCGTCGGGGTTAAAGAGACCCAGTACTTC.

This clonotype occurred once. This chain joins TRBV6-5 and TRBJ2-7; 11 bases are shared with TRBD2. Germline values: CDR1 MNHEY, CDR2 SVGAGI. The CDR3 covers 15 residues. V lost 2 bases to trimming and J lost 5 bases; unmatched junction nucleotides: 5. This CDR3 is CASSYASGRCNEQYF. CDR3 nucleotides: TGTGCCAGCAGTTACGCTAGCGGGAGGTGCAACGAGCAGTACTTC.

The chain joins TRBV4-3 to TRBJ2-6; no clear D. Germline loops: CDR1 LGHNA, CDR2 YSLEER. Trimming removed 1 base from V and 1 base from J, with 14 bases in between. The CDR3 covers 18 residues. CDR3 nucleotides: TGCGCCAGCAGCCAAGGCCGATGGGTGGGGTCTGGGGCCAACGTCCTGACTTTC. Residues: CASSQGRWVGSGANVLTF.

The chain combines TRBV29-1 with TRBJ2-7; TRBD2 aligns across 11 bases. V gave up 1 base and J gave up 7 bases; unmatched junction bases: 12. Germline V gene sequence: CDR1 SQVTM, CDR2 ANQGSEA. There are 16 residues in the CDR3. This CDR3 reads CSVEGTSGQSYNEQYF. The CDR3 DNA follows: TGCAGCGTTGAAGGGACTAGCGGGCAATCCTACAATGAGCAGTACTTC.

The chain combines TRBV6-5 with TRBJ1-2, with 10 bases identical to TRBD1. Trimming cost V 2 bases and J 2 bases; bases outside gene matches: 5. This CDR3 has 16 residues. Germline values: CDR1 MNHEY, CDR2 SVGAGI. The CDR3 is CASSYKTGGWNYGYTF. DNA for the CDR3: TGTGCCAGCAGTTACAAGACAGGGGGCTGGAACTATGGCTACACCTTC.

The V call is TRBV5-5, the J call TRBJ1-4, with D tentatively TRBD1 (5 bases). Deletions cut 4 bases from V and 6 bases from J, with 10 bases between. The CDR3 runs to 13 residues. Germline CDR1 reads SGHKS; CDR2 reads YYEKEE (reference sequence). CDR3 region: CASSIQVHEKLFF. CDR3 bases: TGTGCCAGCAGCATACAGGTTCATGAAAAACTGTTTTTT.

This clonotype was seen a handful of times. The V and J genes are TRBV27 and TRBJ2-7; D gene uncertain. From germline, CDR1 is MNHEY and CDR2 SMNVEV (reference sequence). This CDR3 spans 13 amino acids. V lost 5 bases and J 2 bases, leaving 10 bases between the germline ends. The CDR3 DNA is TGTGCCAGCAGTCCAAGGGCGACCTACGAGCAGTACTTC. Amino acids: CASSPRATYEQYF.

In the case of this clonotype: A single base separates this from a much larger clone, so it may be a read error. The CDR3 DNA follows: TGCAGCGTCGCCTACAGAGACGAGCGGTACTTC. Encoded protein: CSVAYRDERYF. The chain is built from TRBV29-1 and TRBJ2-7; unclear D gene. Per the germline V gene, CDR1 is SQVTM and CDR2 is ANQGSEA. The CDR3 totals 11 residues.

The table lists this clonotype with a few counts. The chain uses TRBV10-3 and TRBJ2-6, with D perhaps assigned TRBD1 or TRBD2 (5 bases each). Germline CDR1 is ENHRY and CDR2 is SYGVKD. V was trimmed by 5 bases and J by 0 bases, leaving 11 bases between them. This CDR3 contains 16 residues. CDR3 residues: CAISQGRISGANVLTF. The CDR3 DNA follows: TGTGCCATCAGTCAGGGACGGATCTCTGGGGCCAACGTCCTGACTTTC.

The CDR3 DNA sequence: TGTGCCAGCAGTTTAGGTAGCGGGAGGGGCTACGAGCAGTACTTC. It encodes CASSLGSGRGYEQYF. The chain links TRBV28 to TRBJ2-7; TRBD2 agrees at 11 bases. The CDR3 runs 15 residues. CDR1 is MDHEN, CDR2 SYDVKM, per germline. The J segment lost 3 bases and the V segment lost 2 bases, leaving 3 bases of the junction unmatched.

This clonotype appeared a few times. The V gene is TRBV6-1, the J gene TRBJ1-1; TRBD1 agrees at 7 bases. Germline CDR1 and CDR2: MNHNS and SASEGT. Losses at the gene ends were 10 bases for V and 6 bases for J; bases not matched to a gene: 8. The CDR3 has 12 residues. CDR3: CAISTGTAEAFF. CDR3 in DNA: TGTGCCATTTCGACAGGGACGGCTGAAGCTTTCTTT.